These T cell receptor beta chains were read from a single sample in a study of shared clonotypes between healthy human individuals. Sequenced by immunoSEQ multiplex PCR; TCRdb stores in-frame clones only, minus some. The table shows approximately 2.4 million clones, with under 97% occurring only once. Sequenced material: naive CD4+ T cells sorted from blood. The source of these receptors is a man aged 18 to 29 in good health. Each CDR3 is given with its conserved first and last residue. Fields, in order: J gene, D gene, V gene, clone size, CDR3 DNA, CDR3 protein. D genes are given only for firm matches. The size entry is marked missing in some rows and otherwise reads once, few, many or a size class.

j_gene: TRBJ1-6; d_gene: TRBD1; v_gene: TRBV6-1; abundance: NA; CDR3nt: TGTGCCAGCACCTCGGGACAGGGTAACTCACCCCTCCACTTT; CDR3aa: CASTSGQGNSPLHF
j_gene: TRBJ2-1; d_gene: TRBD2; v_gene: TRBV2; abundance: NA; CDR3nt: TGTGCCAGCAGGCTTGAGGGACTAGCGGGGGCCAATGAGCAGTTCTTC; CDR3aa: CASRLEGLAGANEQFF
j_gene: TRBJ2-5; d_gene: NA; v_gene: TRBV7-8; abundance: NA; CDR3nt: TGTGCCAGCAGCTTAATTACCTCCCCGACCCAGTACTTC; CDR3aa: CASSLITSPTQYF
j_gene: TRBJ2-1; d_gene: NA; v_gene: TRBV5-1; abundance: NA; CDR3nt: TGCGCCAGCAGCTTGCTCCCACCTGGGGATGAGCAGTTCTTC; CDR3aa: CASSLLPPGDEQFF
j_gene: TRBJ2-4; d_gene: NA; v_gene: TRBV2; abundance: NA; CDR3nt: TGTGCCAGCTCCGGGGAAACAGCGACAACCAAAAACATTCAGTACTTC; CDR3aa: CASSGETATTKNIQYF
j_gene: TRBJ2-7; d_gene: NA; v_gene: TRBV20-1; abundance: NA; CDR3nt: TGCAGTGCCTCGGACAGTTACGAGCAGTACTTC; CDR3aa: CSASDSYEQYF
j_gene: TRBJ1-4; d_gene: NA; v_gene: TRBV7-2; abundance: NA; CDR3nt: TGTGCCAGCAGCTCCCCTTCGGCGAATGAAAAACTGTTTTTT; CDR3aa: CASSSPSANEKLFF
j_gene: TRBJ1-4; d_gene: NA; v_gene: TRBV30; abundance: once; CDR3nt: TGTGCCTGGAATGGTCGTGGGGAACTGTTTTTT; CDR3aa: CAWNGRGELFF
j_gene: TRBJ1-1; d_gene: NA; v_gene: TRBV7-9; abundance: NA; CDR3nt: TGTGCCAGCAGCTCACAAGGGGTCAACACTGAAGCTTTCTTT; CDR3aa: CASSSQGVNTEAFF
j_gene: TRBJ2-2; d_gene: NA; v_gene: TRBV30; abundance: NA; CDR3nt: TGTGCCTGGAGTCCCCGGCGGGCAGGGACGAACACCGGGGAGCTGTTTTTT; CDR3aa: CAWSPRRAGTNTGELFF
j_gene: TRBJ1-2; d_gene: NA; v_gene: TRBV10-1; abundance: NA; CDR3nt: TGCGCCAGCAGTGAGTCAACTAACTATGGCTACACCTTC; CDR3aa: CASSESTNYGYTF
j_gene: TRBJ1-1; d_gene: NA; v_gene: TRBV28; abundance: NA; CDR3nt: TGTGCCAGCAGCCGGGTCGGGGATGAAGCTTTCTTT; CDR3aa: CASSRVGDEAFF
j_gene: TRBJ2-3; d_gene: NA; v_gene: TRBV13; abundance: NA; CDR3nt: TGTGCCAGCAGCTCTAGACTAGGAGCGGATACGCAGTATTTT; CDR3aa: CASSSRLGADTQYF
j_gene: TRBJ1-1; d_gene: NA; v_gene: TRBV11-2; abundance: NA; CDR3nt: TGTGCCAGCAGCTTCAACATAGGGCGCATGAACACTGAAGCTTTCTTT; CDR3aa: CASSFNIGRMNTEAFF
j_gene: TRBJ1-2; d_gene: NA; v_gene: TRBV28; abundance: NA; CDR3nt: TGTGCCAGCAACCCCCCGGATCTGCGGGGCTATGGCTACACCTTC; CDR3aa: CASNPPDLRGYGYTF
j_gene: TRBJ2-2; d_gene: NA; v_gene: TRBV6-1; abundance: NA; CDR3nt: TGTGCCAGCAGTGAACTGGCCGGGGAGCTGTTTTTT; CDR3aa: CASSELAGELFF
j_gene: TRBJ2-1; d_gene: NA; v_gene: TRBV5-1; abundance: NA; CDR3nt: TGCGCCAGCAGCTTGGCCCCGGGAGAATACAATGAGCAGTTCTTC; CDR3aa: CASSLAPGEYNEQFF